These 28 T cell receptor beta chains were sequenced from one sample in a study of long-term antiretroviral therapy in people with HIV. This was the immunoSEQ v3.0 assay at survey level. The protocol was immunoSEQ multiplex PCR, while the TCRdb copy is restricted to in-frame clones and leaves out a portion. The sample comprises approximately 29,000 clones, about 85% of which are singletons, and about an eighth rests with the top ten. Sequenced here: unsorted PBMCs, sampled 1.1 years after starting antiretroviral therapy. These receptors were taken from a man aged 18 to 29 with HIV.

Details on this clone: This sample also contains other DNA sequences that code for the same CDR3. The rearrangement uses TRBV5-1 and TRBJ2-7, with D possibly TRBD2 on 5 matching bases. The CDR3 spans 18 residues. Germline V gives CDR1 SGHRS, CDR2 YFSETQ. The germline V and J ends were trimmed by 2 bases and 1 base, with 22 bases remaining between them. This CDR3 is CASSFLGVAGGLSYEQYF. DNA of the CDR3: TGCGCCAGCAGCTTCTTGGGAGTGGCGGGCGGGTTATCCTACGAGCAGTACTTC.

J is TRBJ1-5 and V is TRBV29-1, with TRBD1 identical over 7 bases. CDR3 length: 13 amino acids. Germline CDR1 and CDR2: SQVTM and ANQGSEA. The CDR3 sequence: CSAGTDSNQPQHF. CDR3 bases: TGCAGTGCCGGGACAGATAGCAATCAGCCCCAGCATTTT.

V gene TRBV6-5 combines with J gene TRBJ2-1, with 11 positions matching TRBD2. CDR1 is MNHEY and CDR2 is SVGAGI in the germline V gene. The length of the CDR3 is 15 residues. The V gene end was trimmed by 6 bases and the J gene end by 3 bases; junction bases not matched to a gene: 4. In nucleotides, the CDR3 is TGTGCCAGCAGGTCGACTAGCGGGGTCTACAATGAGCAGTTCTTC. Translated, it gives CASRSTSGVYNEQFF.

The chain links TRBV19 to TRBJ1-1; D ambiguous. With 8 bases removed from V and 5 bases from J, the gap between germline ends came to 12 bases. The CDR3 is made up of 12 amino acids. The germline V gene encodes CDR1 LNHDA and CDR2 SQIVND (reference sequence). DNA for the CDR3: TGTGCCAGTGGTCCTGACGGAACTGAAGCTTTCTTT. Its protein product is CASGPDGTEAFF.

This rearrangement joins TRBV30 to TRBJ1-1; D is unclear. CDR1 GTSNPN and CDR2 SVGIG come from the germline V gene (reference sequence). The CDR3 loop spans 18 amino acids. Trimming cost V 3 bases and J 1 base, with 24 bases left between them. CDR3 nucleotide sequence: TGTGCCTGGAGCGGGTATTTTTTCAAGCCCGATAAGAACACTGAAGCTTTCTTT. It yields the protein CAWSGYFFKPDKNTEAFF. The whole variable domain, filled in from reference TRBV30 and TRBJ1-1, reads SQTIHQWPATLVQPVGSPLSLECTVEGTSNPNLYWYRQAAGRGLQLLFYSVGIGQISSEVPQNLSASRPQDRQFILSSKKLLLSDSGFYLCAWSGYFFKPDKNTEAFFGQGTRLTVV.

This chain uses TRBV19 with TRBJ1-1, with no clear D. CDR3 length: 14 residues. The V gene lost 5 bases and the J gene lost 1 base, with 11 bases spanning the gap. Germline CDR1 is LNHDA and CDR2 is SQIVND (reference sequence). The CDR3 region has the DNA TGTGCCAGTAGTCCGCGGACTGCGAACACTGAAGCTTTCTTT. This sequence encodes CASSPRTANTEAFF.

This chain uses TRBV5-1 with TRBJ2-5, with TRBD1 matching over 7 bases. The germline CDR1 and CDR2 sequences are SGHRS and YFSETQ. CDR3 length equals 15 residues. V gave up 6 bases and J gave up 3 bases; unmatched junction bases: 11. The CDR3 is CASNYEQGYEETQYF. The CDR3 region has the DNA TGCGCCAGCAATTACGAACAGGGGTACGAAGAGACCCAGTACTTC.

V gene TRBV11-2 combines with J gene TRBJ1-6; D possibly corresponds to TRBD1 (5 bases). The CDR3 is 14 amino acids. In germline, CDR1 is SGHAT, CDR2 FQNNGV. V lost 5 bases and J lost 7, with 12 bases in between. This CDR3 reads CASSLGPGNSPLHF. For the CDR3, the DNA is TGTGCCAGCAGCCTGGGACCCGGGAATTCACCCCTCCACTTT.

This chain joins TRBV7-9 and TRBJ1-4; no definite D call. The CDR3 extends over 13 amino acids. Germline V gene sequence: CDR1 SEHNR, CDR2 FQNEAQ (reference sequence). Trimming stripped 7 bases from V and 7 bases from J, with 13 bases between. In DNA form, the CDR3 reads TGTGCCAGCACGACCAGGACGGGTGAAAAACTGTTTTTT. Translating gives CASTTRTGEKLFF.

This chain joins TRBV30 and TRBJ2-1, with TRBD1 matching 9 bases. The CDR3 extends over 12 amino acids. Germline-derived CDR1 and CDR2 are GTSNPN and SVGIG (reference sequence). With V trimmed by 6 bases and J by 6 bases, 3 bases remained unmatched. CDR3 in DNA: TGTGCCTGCAAGGGACAGGGCAATGAGCAGTTCTTC. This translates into CACKGQGNEQFF.

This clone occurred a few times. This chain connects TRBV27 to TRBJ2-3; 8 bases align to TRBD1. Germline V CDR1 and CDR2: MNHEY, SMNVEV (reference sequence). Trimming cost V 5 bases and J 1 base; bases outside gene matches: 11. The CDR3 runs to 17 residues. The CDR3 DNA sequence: TGTGCCAGCAGTGGACAGGGACTTGGAAACCGCACAGATACGCAGTATTTT. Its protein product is CASSGQGLGNRTDTQYF.

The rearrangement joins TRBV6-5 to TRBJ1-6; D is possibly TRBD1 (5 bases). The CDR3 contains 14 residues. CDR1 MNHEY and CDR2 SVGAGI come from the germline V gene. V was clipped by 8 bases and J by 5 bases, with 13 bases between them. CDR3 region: CASQRGFDNSPLHF. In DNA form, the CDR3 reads TGTGCCAGCCAGAGGGGCTTCGATAATTCACCCCTCCACTTT.

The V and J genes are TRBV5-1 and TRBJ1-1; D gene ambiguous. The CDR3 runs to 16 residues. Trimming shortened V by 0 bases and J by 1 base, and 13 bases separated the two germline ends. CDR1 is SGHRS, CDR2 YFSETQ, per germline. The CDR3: CASSLAGAARNTEAFF. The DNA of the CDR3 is TGCGCCAGCAGCTTGGCCGGAGCGGCCCGGAACACTGAAGCTTTCTTT.

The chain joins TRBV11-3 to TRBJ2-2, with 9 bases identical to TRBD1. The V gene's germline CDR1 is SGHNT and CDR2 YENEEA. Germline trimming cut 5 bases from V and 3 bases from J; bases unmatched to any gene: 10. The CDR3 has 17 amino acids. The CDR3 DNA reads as TGTGCCAGCAGCGATGGGACAGGGATCGGCGACACCGGGGAGCTGTTTTTT. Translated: CASSDGTGIGDTGELFF.

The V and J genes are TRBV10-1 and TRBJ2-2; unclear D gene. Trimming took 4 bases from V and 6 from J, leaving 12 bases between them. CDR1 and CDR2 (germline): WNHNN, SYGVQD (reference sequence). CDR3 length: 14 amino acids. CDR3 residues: CASSGPGWSGELFF. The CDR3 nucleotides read TGCGCCAGCAGTGGGCCTGGGTGGTCCGGGGAGCTGTTTTTT.

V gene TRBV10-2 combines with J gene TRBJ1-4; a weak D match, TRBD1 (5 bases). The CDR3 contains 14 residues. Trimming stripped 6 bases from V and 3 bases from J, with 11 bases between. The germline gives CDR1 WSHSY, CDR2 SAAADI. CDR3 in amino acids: CASSLTDANEKLFF. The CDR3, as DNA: TGCGCCAGCAGCTTGACAGATGCTAATGAAAAACTGTTTTTT.

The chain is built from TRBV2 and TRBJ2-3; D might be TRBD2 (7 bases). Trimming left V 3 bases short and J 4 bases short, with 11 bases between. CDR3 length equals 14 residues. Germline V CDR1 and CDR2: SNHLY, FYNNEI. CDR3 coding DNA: TGTGCCAGCAGTGAGGGGGGGGCGGCAGATACGCAGTATTTT. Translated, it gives CASSEGGAADTQYF.

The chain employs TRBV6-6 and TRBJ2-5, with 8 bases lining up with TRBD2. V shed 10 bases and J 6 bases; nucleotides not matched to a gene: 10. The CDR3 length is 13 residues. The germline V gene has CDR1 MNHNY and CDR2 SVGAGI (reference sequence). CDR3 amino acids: CATAASGGKTQYF. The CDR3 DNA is TGTGCCACCGCTGCGAGCGGGGGAAAGACCCAGTACTTC.

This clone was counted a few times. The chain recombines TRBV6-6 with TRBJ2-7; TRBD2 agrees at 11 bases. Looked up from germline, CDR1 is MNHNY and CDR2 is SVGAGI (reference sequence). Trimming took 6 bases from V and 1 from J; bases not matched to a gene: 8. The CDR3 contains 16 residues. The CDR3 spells CASSSAGTSGSYEQYF. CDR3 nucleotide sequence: TGTGCCAGCAGCTCTGCCGGGACTAGCGGTTCCTACGAGCAGTACTTC.

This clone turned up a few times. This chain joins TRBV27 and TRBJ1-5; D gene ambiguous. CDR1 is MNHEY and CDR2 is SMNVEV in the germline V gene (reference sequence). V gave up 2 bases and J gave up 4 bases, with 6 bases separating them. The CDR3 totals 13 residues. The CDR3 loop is CASSLIANQPQHF. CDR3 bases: TGTGCCAGCAGTTTAATAGCTAATCAGCCCCAGCATTTT.

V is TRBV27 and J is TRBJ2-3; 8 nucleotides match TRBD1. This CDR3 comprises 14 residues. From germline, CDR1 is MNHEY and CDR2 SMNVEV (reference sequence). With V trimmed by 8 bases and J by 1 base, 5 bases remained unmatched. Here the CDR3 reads CASLGTGGTDTQYF. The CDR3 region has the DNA TGTGCCAGCCTCGGGACAGGAGGCACAGATACGCAGTATTTT.

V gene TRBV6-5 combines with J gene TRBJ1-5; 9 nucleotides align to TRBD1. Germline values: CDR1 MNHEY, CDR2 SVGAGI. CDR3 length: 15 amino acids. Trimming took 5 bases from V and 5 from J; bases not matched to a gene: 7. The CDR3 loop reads CASSPYGTGYQPQHF. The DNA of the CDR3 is TGTGCCAGCAGTCCTTATGGGACAGGGTATCAGCCCCAGCATTTT.

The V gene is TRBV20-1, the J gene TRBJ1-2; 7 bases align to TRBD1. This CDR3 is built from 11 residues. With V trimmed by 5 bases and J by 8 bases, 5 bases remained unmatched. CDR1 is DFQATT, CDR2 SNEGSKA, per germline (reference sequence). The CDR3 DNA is TGCAGTGCTCGAGGGGGCCGAGGCTACACCTTC. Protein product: CSARGGRGYTF.

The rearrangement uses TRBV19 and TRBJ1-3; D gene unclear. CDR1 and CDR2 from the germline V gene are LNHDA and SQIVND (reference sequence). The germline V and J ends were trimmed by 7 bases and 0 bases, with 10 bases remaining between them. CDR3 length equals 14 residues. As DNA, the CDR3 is TGTGCCAGTAATACAGCCCTCTCTGGAAACACCATATATTTT. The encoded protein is CASNTALSGNTIYF.

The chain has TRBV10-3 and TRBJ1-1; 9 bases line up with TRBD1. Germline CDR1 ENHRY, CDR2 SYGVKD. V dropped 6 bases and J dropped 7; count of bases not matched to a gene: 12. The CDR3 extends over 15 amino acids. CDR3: CAIRAQQGAPNEAFF. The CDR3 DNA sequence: TGTGCCATCAGGGCGCAACAGGGGGCCCCCAATGAAGCTTTCTTT.

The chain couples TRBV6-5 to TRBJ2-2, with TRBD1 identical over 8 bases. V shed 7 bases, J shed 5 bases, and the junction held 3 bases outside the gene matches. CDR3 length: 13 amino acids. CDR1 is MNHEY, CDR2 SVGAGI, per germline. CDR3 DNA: TGTGCCAGCATTCGACAGGGGACCGGGGAGCTGTTTTTT. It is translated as CASIRQGTGELFF.

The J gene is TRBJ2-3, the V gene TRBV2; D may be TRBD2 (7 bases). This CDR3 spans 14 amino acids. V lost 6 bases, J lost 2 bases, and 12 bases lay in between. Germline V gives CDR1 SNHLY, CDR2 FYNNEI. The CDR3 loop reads CASRAGTNTDTQYF. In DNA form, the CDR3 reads TGTGCCAGCAGAGCGGGGACAAACACAGATACGCAGTATTTT. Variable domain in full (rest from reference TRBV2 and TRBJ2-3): EPEVTQTPSHQVTQMGQEVILRCVPISNHLYFYWYRQILGQKVEFLVSFYNNEISEKSEIFDDQFSVERPDGSNFTLKIRSTKLEDSAMYFCASRAGTNTDTQYFGPGTRLTVL.

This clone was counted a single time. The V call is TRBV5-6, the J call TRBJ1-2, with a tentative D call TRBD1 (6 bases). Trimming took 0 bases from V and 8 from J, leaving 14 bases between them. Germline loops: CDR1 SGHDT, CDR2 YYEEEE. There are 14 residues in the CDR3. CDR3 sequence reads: CASSLGGRGYGYTF. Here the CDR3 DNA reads TGTGCCAGCAGCTTGGGGGGCAGGGGATACGGCTACACCTTC.